These T cell receptor beta chains were read from a single sample in a study of T-cell memory formation after mild COVID-19. MiXCR was run by TCRdb on the 5' RACE reads, yielding one entry per CDR3 protein. Of 240,000 or so distinct CDR3 sequences in the sample, approximately 10% were seen once. The sequenced sample consisted of PBMCs or a T cell subset sorted from them (not recorded which). The receptor set was obtained from a man younger than 30 who had mild COVID-19 (a few samples of this study predate the infection). Cell type and time point are not known. Both conserved end residues are part of each CDR3. The D gene is left open where the match is weak.

>TRBJ1-1|TRBV12-3/TRBV12-4|-
CASSSGTSGYTKAFF
>TRBJ2-5|TRBV5-1|-
CASTTLSGIQETQYF
>TRBJ2-1|TRBV20-1|-
CSARVGFDEQFF
>TRBJ2-3|TRBV25-1|TRBD1
CASRDRVTDTQYF
>TRBJ2-3|TRBV10-3|TRBD2
CAISGPGLAERGTQYF
>TRBJ1-2|TRBV5-6|-
CASSPAPPQPYGYTF
>TRBJ2-5|TRBV9|-
CASSVAPAGQETQYF
>TRBJ1-2|TRBV12-3/TRBV12-4|TRBD1
CASRRTGLGGYTF
>TRBJ2-3|TRBV5-1|-
CASSLMRGPGDTQYF
>TRBJ2-7|TRBV7-9|-
CASSLGVGFTEQYF
>TRBJ2-1|TRBV20-1|-
CSASGQSSYNEQFF
>TRBJ2-3|TRBV18|-
CASSPATAITDTQYF
>TRBJ2-3|TRBV7-2|TRBD1
CASSLRQGGDTQYF
>TRBJ2-1|TRBV5-1|-
CASSRGPPNNEQFF
>TRBJ2-1|TRBV7-2|-
CASRAPGGPSYNEQFF
>TRBJ1-4|TRBV15|-
CATSGGTLLGEKLFF
>TRBJ2-7|TRBV25-1|-
CASSGFGGDEQYF